This T cell receptor beta chain was observed in a study of T cells in Graves' hyperthyroidism and ophthalmopathy. The study, taken as a whole, reports: Blood samples included most of the expanded thyroid clonotypes exceeding 0.001.

A few counts support this clonotype. Its antigen remains unidentified. The V segment lost 5 bases and the J segment 5 bases; nucleotides outside the gene matches: 5. The germline gives CDR1 SGHVS, CDR2 FQNEAQ. The CDR3 totals 14 residues. The study excluded patients with uncontrolled infection, other autoimmune disease, pregnancy or lactation. Out of over 9 ml of fresh peripheral blood came the PBMCs. From RNA transcripts, TCR beta CDR3 regions were amplified. HTBI primers drove first-round RT-PCR of the TCR CDR3. Each CDR3 protein gets one entry after TCRdb re-called the multiplex PCR reads with MiXCR. The sample consists of hundreds of thousands of distinct CDR3 sequences, 38% of them appearing once.

This sequence was found in a man aged 18 to 30 with Graves' hyperthyroidism. The sequenced material came from blood. The chain joins TRBV7-8 to TRBJ2-5; 10 bases align to TRBD2. This CDR3 is CASSLLAGAETQYF. CDR3 DNA sequence: TGTGCCAGCAGCCTCCTAGCGGGGGCTGAGACCCAGTACTTC.